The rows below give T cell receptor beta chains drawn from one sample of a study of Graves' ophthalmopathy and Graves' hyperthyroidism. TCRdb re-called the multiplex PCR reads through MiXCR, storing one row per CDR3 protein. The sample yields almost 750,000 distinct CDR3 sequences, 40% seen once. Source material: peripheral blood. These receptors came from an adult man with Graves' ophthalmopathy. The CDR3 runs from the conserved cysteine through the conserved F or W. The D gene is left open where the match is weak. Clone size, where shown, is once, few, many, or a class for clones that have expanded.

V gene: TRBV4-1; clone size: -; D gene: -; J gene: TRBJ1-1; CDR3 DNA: TGCGCCAGCAGCCAAGAGGAATTGAACACTGAAGCTTTCTTT; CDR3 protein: CASSQEELNTEAFF
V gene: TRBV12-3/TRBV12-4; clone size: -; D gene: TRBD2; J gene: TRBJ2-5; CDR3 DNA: TGTGCCAGCAGTTTAGGGCCGGGGACTAGCGGGAGGAGCGAGACCCAGTACTTC; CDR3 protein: CASSLGPGTSGRSETQYF
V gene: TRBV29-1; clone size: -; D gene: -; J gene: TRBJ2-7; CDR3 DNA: TGCAGCGTAGATCGACGGACCGGGGAGCTGTACTTC; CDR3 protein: CSVDRRTGELYF
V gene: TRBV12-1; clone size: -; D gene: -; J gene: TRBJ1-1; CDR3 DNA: TGTGCCAGCAGCTTGAAAACAGGGGGCGTCGAGAACACTGAAGCTTTCTTT; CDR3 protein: CASSLKTGGVENTEAFF
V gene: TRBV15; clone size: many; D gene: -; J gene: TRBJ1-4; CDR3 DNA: TGTGCCACCGAAGGGGGACCAAAACTTGGTGGGGAAAAACTGTTTTTT; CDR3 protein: CATEGGPKLGGEKLFF
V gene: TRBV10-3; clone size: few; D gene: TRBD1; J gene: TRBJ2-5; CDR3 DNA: TGTGCCAGCAGTTACCGGACAGGGGTGGAGACCCAGTACTTC; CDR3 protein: CASSYRTGVETQYF
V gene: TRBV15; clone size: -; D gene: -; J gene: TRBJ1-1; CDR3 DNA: TGTGCCACCACCGGGAGAGGGGGGTCCGTTAACACTGAAGCTTTCTTT; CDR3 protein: CATTGRGGSVNTEAFF
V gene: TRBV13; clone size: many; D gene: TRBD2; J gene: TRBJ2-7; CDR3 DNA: TGTGCCAGCAGCTTCCGACTAGCGGGAGTCTACGAGCAGTACTTC; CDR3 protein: CASSFRLAGVYEQYF
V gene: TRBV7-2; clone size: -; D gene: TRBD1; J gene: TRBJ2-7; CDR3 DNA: TGTGCCAGCAGCCGGGGACCGACAGGGGGGCTTACCTACGAGCAGTACTTC; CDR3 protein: CASSRGPTGGLTYEQYF
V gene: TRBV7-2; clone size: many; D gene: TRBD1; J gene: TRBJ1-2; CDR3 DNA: TGTGCCAGCAGCTTACGACCTCCGGGACAGGAACGCTATGGCTACACCTTC; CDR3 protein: CASSLRPPGQERYGYTF
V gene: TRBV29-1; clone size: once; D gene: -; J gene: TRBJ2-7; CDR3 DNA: TGCAGCGTTGTACAACATTCCTACAAGCAGTACTTC; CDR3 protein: CSVVQHSYKQYF
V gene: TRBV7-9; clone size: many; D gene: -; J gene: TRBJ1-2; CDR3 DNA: TGTGCCAGCAGCTTGAGGGCAGAGAATGGCTACACCTTC; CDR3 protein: CASSLRAENGYTF
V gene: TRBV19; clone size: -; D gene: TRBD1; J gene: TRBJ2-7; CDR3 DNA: TGTGCCAGTAGTATAGTTGGGACAGGGACCTACGAGCAGTACTTC; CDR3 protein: CASSIVGTGTYEQYF
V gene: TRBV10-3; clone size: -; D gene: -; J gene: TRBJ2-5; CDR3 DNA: TGTGCCATCAGTGAGTCGAGAGGGGTGGGAAGGACCCAGTACTTC; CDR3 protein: CAISESRGVGRTQYF
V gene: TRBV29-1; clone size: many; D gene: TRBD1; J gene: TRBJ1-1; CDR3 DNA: TGCAGCGTTGGGGGAGACAGGGGTCGCACTGAAGCTTTCTTT; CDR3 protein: CSVGGDRGRTEAFF
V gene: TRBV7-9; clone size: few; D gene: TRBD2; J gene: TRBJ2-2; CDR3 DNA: TGTGCCAGCAGCTTAAGCGTAGCGGGAGCGGGGGAGCTGTTTTTT; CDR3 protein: CASSLSVAGAGELFF
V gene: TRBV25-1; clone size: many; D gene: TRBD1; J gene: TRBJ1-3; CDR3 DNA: TGTGCCAGCAGTGAAAGGGGGCCCACTGGAAACACCATATATTTT; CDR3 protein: CASSERGPTGNTIYF
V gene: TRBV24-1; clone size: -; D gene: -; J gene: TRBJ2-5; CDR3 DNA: TGTGCCACCAGTGGAGAGGGGAAAGAGACCCAGTACTTC; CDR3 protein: CATSGEGKETQYF
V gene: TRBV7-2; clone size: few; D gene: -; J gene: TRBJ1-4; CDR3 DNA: TGTGCCAGCAGCAAACAAGCAACTAATGAAAAACTGTTTTTT; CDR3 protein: CASSKQATNEKLFF
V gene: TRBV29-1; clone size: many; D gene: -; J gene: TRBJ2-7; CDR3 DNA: TGCAGCGCAGGGCTAGGAGAGCAGTACTTC; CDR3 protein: CSAGLGEQYF
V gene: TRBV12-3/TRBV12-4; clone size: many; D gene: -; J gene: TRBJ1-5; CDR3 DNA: TGTGCCAGCAGAGGACTCGATCAGCCCCAGCATTTT; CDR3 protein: CASRGLDQPQHF
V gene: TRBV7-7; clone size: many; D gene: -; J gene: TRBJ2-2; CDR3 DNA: TGTGCTAGCAGCTTTGGACAGCTCGGGGAGCTGTTTTTT; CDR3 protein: CASSFGQLGELFF
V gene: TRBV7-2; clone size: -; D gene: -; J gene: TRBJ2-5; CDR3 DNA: TGTGCCAGCAGCCCCTATGGGGCCACCGGGACCCAGTACTTC; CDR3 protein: CASSPYGATGTQYF
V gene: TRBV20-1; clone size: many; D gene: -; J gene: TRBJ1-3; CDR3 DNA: TGCAGTGCTAGAGTTTCTGGAAACACCATATATTTT; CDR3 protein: CSARVSGNTIYF
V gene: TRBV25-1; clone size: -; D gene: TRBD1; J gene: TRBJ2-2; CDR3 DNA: TGCGCCAGCAGTGATGGACAGGGAACCGGGGAGCTGTTTTTT; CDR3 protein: CASSDGQGTGELFF
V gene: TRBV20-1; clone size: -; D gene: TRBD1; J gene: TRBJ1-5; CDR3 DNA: TGCAGTGCGATCGGACAGGGGGTCCTAAGCAATCAGCCCCAGCATTTT; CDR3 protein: CSAIGQGVLSNQPQHF
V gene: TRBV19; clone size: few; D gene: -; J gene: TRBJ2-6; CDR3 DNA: TGTGCCAGTAGTAGGGGCACGGGAATCTCTGGGGCCAACGTCCTGACTTTC; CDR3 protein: CASSRGTGISGANVLTF
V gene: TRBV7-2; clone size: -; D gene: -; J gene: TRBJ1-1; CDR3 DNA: TGTGCCAGCAGCTTGGAACCGTTAGGGTCGGACACTGAAGCTTTCTTT; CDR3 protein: CASSLEPLGSDTEAFF
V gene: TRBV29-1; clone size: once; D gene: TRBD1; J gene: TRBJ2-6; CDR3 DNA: TGCAGTGCTAGAGCGAAGGGACAGAAGTCTGGGGCCAACGTCCTGACTTTC; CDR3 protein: CSARAKGQKSGANVLTF
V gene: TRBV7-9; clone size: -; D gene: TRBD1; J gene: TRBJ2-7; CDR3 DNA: TGCGCCAGCAGCATTCGACAGGGGACCACAGATACGCAGTACTTC; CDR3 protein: CASSIRQGTTDTQYF
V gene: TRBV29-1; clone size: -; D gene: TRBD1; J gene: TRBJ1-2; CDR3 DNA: TGCAGCGAGGACAGGGGCTATGGCTACACCTTC; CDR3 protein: CSEDRGYGYTF
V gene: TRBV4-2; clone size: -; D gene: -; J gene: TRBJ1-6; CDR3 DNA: TGTGCCAGCAGCCAAGGAGGGGGAACCGGCTCACCCCTCCACTTT; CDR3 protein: CASSQGGGTGSPLHF
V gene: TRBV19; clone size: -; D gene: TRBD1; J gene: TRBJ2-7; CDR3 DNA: TGTGCCAGTAGAAGGGGACAGGGCGACGAGCAGTACTTC; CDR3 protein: CASRRGQGDEQYF
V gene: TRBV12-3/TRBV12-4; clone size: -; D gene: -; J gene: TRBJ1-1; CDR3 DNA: TGTGCCAGCAGTTTCAGTTTCTTCGCTTTCTTT; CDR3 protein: CASSFSFFAFF
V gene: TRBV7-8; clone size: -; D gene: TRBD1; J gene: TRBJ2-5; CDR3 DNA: TGCGCCAGCAGCCAAGAATGGGTCAGGGGGCGGGAGACCCAGTACTTC; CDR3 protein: CASSQEWVRGRETQYF
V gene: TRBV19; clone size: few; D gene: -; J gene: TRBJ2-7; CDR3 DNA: TGTGCCAGTAGTGTGGGCAGGGCAGCCTACGAGCAGTACTTC; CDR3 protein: CASSVGRAAYEQYF
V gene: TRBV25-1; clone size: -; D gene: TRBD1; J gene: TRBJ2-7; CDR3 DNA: TGTGCCAGCAGCCAAACCGGGACAGGGTCCCGCGAGCAGTACTTC; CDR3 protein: CASSQTGTGSREQYF
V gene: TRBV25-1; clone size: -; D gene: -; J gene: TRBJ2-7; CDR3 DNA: TGTGCCAGCAGTGGGGTCCGGGTGGAGCAGTACTTC; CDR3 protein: CASSGVRVEQYF
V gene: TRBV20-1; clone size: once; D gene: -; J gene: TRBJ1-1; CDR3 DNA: TGCAGTGCTAGAGATCAGGGGTTCACTGAAGCTTTCTTT; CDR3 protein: CSARDQGFTEAFF
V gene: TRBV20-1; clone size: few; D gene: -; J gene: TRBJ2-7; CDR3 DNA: TGCAGTGCTAGAGATATTGGGGGTAGCTCCTACGAGCAGTACTTC; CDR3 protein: CSARDIGGSSYEQYF
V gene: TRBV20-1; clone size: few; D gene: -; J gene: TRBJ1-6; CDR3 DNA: TGCAGTGCTAGACCCGGGACACGGCGTGAGGATTCACCCCTCCACTTT; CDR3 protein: CSARPGTRREDSPLHF
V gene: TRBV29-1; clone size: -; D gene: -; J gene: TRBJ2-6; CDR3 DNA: TGCAGCGTTGAAGCCCCTAACGCTGGGGCCAACGTCCTGACTTTC; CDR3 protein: CSVEAPNAGANVLTF
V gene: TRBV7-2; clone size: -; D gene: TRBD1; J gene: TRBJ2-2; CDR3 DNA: TGTGCCAGCAGCTTACTCGGACAGGGGGTGATGTTAGGGGAGCTGTTTTTT; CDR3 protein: CASSLLGQGVMLGELFF
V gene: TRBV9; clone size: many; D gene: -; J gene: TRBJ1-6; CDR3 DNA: TGTGCCAGCAGCGTAGGACAGGAAAATTCACCCCTCCACTTT; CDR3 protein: CASSVGQENSPLHF
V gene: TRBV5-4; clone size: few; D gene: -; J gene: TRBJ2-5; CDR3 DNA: TGTGCCAGCAGCCCGAACGGAGCGCAGACCCAGTACTTC; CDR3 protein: CASSPNGAQTQYF
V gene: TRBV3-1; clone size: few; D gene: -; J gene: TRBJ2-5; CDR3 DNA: TGTGCCAGCAGCCAAGTTGCGAGCGGACAGACCCAGTACTTC; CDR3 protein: CASSQVASGQTQYF
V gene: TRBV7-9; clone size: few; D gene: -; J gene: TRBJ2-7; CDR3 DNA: TGTGCCAGCAGCTTAAGGGGCAGGGGTGAGGACGAGCAGTACTTC; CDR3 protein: CASSLRGRGEDEQYF
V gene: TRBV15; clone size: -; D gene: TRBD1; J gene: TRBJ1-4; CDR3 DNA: TGTGCCACCAGCAGAGTCCCAGGGGGGAAACTGTTTTTT; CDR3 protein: CATSRVPGGKLFF